A single sample is the source of the 7 T cell receptor beta chains below, sequenced in a study of shared clonotypes between healthy human individuals. Sequenced by immunoSEQ multiplex PCR; TCRdb stores in-frame clones only, minus some. This table has about 2 million clones, around 95% appearing once. The sample comprised naive CD4+ T cells sorted from blood. Subset described: CD45RA+ positively selected. These TCRs come from a young man in good health.

In DNA, the CDR3 is TGTGCCAGCAGCTTAGAGGTTTTAGCGGGCGCCGGGGAGCTGTTTTTT. This sequence encodes CASSLEVLAGAGELFF. The chain carries TRBV7-2 and TRBJ2-2; 7 bases align to TRBD2. CDR3 size: 16 residues. V shed 1 base, J shed 6 bases, and the junction held 8 bases outside the gene matches. Germline lookup yields CDR1 SGHTA and CDR2 FQGNSA.

The chain combines TRBV4-3 with TRBJ2-3, with TRBD2 identical over 9 bases. J gave up 0 bases and V 3 bases, and 4 bases lay outside the gene matches. This CDR3 has 16 residues. The germline V gene has CDR1 LGHNA and CDR2 YSLEER. CDR3 protein: CASSHGTSGSTDTQYF. The CDR3 DNA is TGCGCCAGCAGCCACGGAACTAGCGGGAGCACAGATACGCAGTATTTT.

The V and J genes are TRBV7-9 and TRBJ1-2; D perhaps matches TRBD1 (6 bases). This CDR3 has 16 amino acids. Germline V gene data show CDR1 as SEHNR and CDR2 as FQNEAQ (reference sequence). The germline V and J ends were trimmed by 3 bases and 2 bases, with 16 bases remaining between them. CDR3 DNA sequence: TGTGCCAGCAGCTTCGGGGGGCAGGACTTAAACTATGGCTACACCTTC. Encoded protein: CASSFGGQDLNYGYTF.

This chain uses TRBV7-8 with TRBJ2-2; D remains ambiguous. V was clipped by 1 base and J by 0 bases, with 6 bases between them. Germline V gene sequence: CDR1 SGHVS, CDR2 FQNEAQ. The CDR3 loop spans 15 amino acids. CDR3 DNA sequence: TGTGCCAGCAGCTTAGTCGAGGCGAACACCGGGGAGCTGTTTTTT. Its translation: CASSLVEANTGELFF.

This rearrangement joins TRBV4-1 to TRBJ2-1; tentative D call: TRBD2 (6 bases). The V gene's germline CDR1 is MGHRA and CDR2 YSYEKL. V lost 2 bases and J 0 bases, leaving 11 bases between the germline ends. There are 16 residues in the CDR3. CDR3 protein: CASSQKPGSSYNEQFF. The CDR3 DNA reads TGCGCCAGCAGCCAAAAACCCGGGAGCTCCTACAATGAGCAGTTCTTC.

The rearrangement links TRBV18 to TRBJ2-7, with D maybe TRBD2 (6 bases). CDR1 KGHSH and CDR2 LQKENI come from the germline V gene. The CDR3 totals 13 residues. Trimming cost V 6 bases and J 3 bases, with 12 bases left between them. The CDR3 sequence is CASSSTAGYEQYF. The CDR3 DNA follows: TGTGCCAGCTCTTCGACAGCGGGCTACGAGCAGTACTTC.

This chain links TRBV5-6 with TRBJ2-1; D unresolved. The length of the CDR3 is 13 residues. V lost 1 base to trimming and J lost 4 bases, with 6 bases between them. Germline V gene lookup returns CDR1 SGHDT and CDR2 YYEEEE. Here the CDR3 reads CASSLPGYNEQFF. CDR3 DNA sequence: TGTGCCAGCAGCTTGCCAGGATACAATGAGCAGTTCTTC.